This T cell receptor beta chain was retrieved from a study of CD8+ T cells in alopecia areata. The sequencing template was cDNA reverse transcribed from extracted RNA. This table comes from immunoSEQ multiplex PCR, and its TCRdb copy is limited to in-frame clones, with some not included. The sample has over 200,000 clones, around three fifths seen once. Per the germline V gene, CDR1 is LNHNV and CDR2 is YYDKDF (reference sequence). The CDR3 has 18 amino acids. Losses at the gene ends were 5 bases for V and 0 bases for J; bases not matched to a gene: 9. Remarks on this clone: Its antigen is undetermined.

Study conclusions and caveats: Numerous expanded lesional clones remained in scalp and blood during tofacitinib. It was lesional scalp, especially alopecia totalis/universalis, that showed higher clonality than normal scalp. Patients shared TCRs less clearly than mice did, possibly owing to HLA.

Treatment noted: oral pan-JAK inhibitor, 5-10 mg twice daily. This receptor was identified in a human donor with alopecia areata. This chain joins TRBV15 and TRBJ1-4; 10 bases fit TRBD1. The sample was CD4+ T cells sorted from blood, taken at week 4, from a patient treated with tofacitinib. In DNA form, the CDR3 reads TGTGCCACCAGCCCATGGGGGACAGGGGCTTCAACTAATGAAAAACTGTTTTTT. Its translation is CATSPWGTGASTNEKLFF.